The TCR beta chain under discussion was sequenced for a study of blood T cells in healthy people across ages. There are 12 residues in the CDR3. Germline CDR1 SGHVS, CDR2 FQNEAQ. V lost 5 bases and J 12 bases, leaving 16 bases between the germline ends. A second PCR, run for roughly 7 to 12 cycles, used a sample-barcoded 5' primer plus a J-beta primer mix. In TCRdb, the 5' RACE reads were re-called with MiXCR into one record per CDR3 protein. The profile shows about 650,000 distinct CDR3 sequences, about a third of them singletons. Study outcomes and limitations: Older age went with lower TCR beta diversity per million T cells, in a roughly linear way.

Per sample, at least 5 micrograms of total RNA were extracted. Comments on this clonotype: What it binds is unknown.

The sequenced sample consisted of blood. This chain uses TRBV7-8 with TRBJ2-5; D possibly uses TRBD1 or TRBD2 (5 bases each). The sequence derives from a woman of 80 years or more in good health. The CDR3 DNA follows: TGTGCCAGCAGCGAGAGGGCAGGGACGGAGTACTTC. Translation: CASSERAGTEYF.